The table lists the clone carrying this T cell receptor (beta chain) with many counts. As yet, its antigen is unknown. This record comes from a study of Graves' ophthalmopathy and Graves' hyperthyroidism. Study results and limitations: It was with 70.59% sensitivity and almost 75% specificity that the model predicted ophthalmopathy progression. Ophthalmopathy was separated from stable hyperthyroidism by a 13-signature model with roughly 90% sensitivity and 75% to 83% specificity.

Using RNA transcripts, the TCR beta CDR3 regions were amplified. First-round RT-PCR relied on HTBI primers, and a second-round multiplex PCR came next. TCRdb processed the multiplex PCR reads anew with MiXCR; each CDR3 protein has one entry. The repertoire consists of about half a million distinct CDR3 sequences, with 13% to 15% occurring once and the leading ten covering around 9.8%. Moderate-to-severe activity, CAS ≥3, NOSPECS ≥4 and a duration under 3 months were seen in donors with ophthalmopathy. Thyroid ultrasound, orbital computed tomography, TRAb, serum thyroxine and clinical symptoms formed the basis of diagnosis. Germline-derived CDR1 and CDR2 are MDHEN and SYDVKM. This CDR3 spans 15 amino acids. The V and J ends lost 5 bases and 3 bases respectively, with 16 bases between them.

This sequence was found in a woman under 40 with Graves' ophthalmopathy. Sample: blood. This chain links TRBV28 with TRBJ1-1; D is unresolved. CDR3 region: CASSPASPWDTEAFF. The CDR3 nucleotides are TGTGCCAGCAGTCCAGCCTCCCCTTGGGACACTGAAGCTTTCTTT.